Presented here are 13 T cell receptor beta chains from one specimen sequenced in a study of T cell changes during pregnancy in multiple sclerosis. The table came from immunoSEQ multiplex PCR; TCRdb's copy has only in-frame clones and leaves some out. In the table there are over 50,000 clones, approximately 92% of which are singletons. The sequencing here drew on CD4+ T cells from peripheral blood mononuclear cells, taken in the third trimester of pregnancy. The source is a female donor with multiple sclerosis, enrolled in a pregnancy study.

The J gene is TRBJ2-7, the V gene TRBV7-9, with TRBD1 matching 9 bases. V gave up 4 bases and J gave up 3 bases; unmatched junction bases: 10. The CDR3 consists of 16 residues. Germline V gene lookup returns CDR1 SEHNR and CDR2 FQNEAQ (reference sequence). Here the CDR3 DNA reads TGTGCCAGCAGCTCGCGTCCCGGGACAGGGCTCTACGAGCAGTACTTC. It is translated as CASSSRPGTGLYEQYF.

This clone has just a few counts. The rearrangement joins TRBV28 to TRBJ2-2; the D gene is possibly TRBD1 (5 bases). Trimming left V 5 bases short and J 8 bases short, with 6 bases between. The CDR3 consists of 11 residues. The V gene's germline CDR1 is MDHEN and CDR2 SYDVKM. CDR3 in amino acids: CASSRQGELFF. The CDR3 coding sequence is TGTGCCAGCAGTCGACAGGGGGAGCTGTTTTTT.

CDR3 in amino acids: CAWDRGRDNQPQHF. CDR3 nucleotide sequence: TGTGCCTGGGACAGGGGGCGAGACAATCAGCCCCAGCATTTT. The V and J genes are TRBV30 and TRBJ1-5, with 10 bases that match TRBD1. The trim removed 5 bases at V and 3 bases at J, leaving 4 bases unmatched. The CDR3 sequence is 14 residues long. Germline V lookup: CDR1 GTSNPN, CDR2 SVGIG (reference sequence).

The CDR3 reads CASSGLGTVTLETQYF. The DNA for the CDR3 is TGTGCCAGCAGCGGCCTGGGGACAGTAACTTTAGAGACCCAGTACTTC. The chain is built from TRBV5-6 and TRBJ2-5; the match to TRBD1 covers 7 bases. Germline V CDR1 and CDR2: SGHDT, YYEEEE. The CDR3 is 16 residues long. V was pared by 4 bases and J by 4 bases, with 13 bases of the junction left unmatched.

This rearrangement joins TRBV19 to TRBJ2-1, with 7 bases matching TRBD2. Trimming cost V 5 bases and J 9 bases; bases outside gene matches: 10. This CDR3 contains 14 residues. Germline V gives CDR1 LNHDA, CDR2 SQIVND (reference sequence). The CDR3 loop is CASSREASGAEQFF. The CDR3 bases are TGTGCCAGTAGTCGGGAGGCAAGTGGCGCTGAGCAGTTCTTC.

The chain has TRBV28 and TRBJ2-7, with 11 bases matching TRBD2. V trimming: 6 bases; J trimming: 5 bases; junction bases outside the gene matches: 0. The CDR3 loop spans 12 amino acids. CDR1 is MDHEN and CDR2 is SYDVKM in the germline V gene. CDR3 amino acids: CASRGLADEQYF. The DNA for the CDR3 is TGTGCCAGCAGGGGACTAGCGGACGAGCAGTACTTC.

The chain links TRBV7-6 to TRBJ2-6; possibly TRBD1 for D (5 bases). Germline lookup yields CDR1 SGHVS and CDR2 FNYEAQ. V lost 5 bases, J lost 2 bases, and 10 bases lay in between. The CDR3 length is 15 residues. The CDR3 sequence is CASSRPGTGANVLTF. The CDR3 DNA reads TGTGCCAGCAGCCGGCCAGGGACTGGGGCCAACGTCCTGACTTTC.

The V and J genes are TRBV27 and TRBJ1-2; D might be TRBD1 (6 bases). V lost 5 bases to trimming and J lost 4 bases, with 23 bases between them. Per the germline V gene, CDR1 is MNHEY and CDR2 is SMNVEV (reference sequence). The CDR3 runs 17 residues. This chain's CDR3 is CASSGAGTRLSRYGYTF. The CDR3 DNA is TGTGCCAGCAGTGGAGCCGGGACACGGTTGAGTCGCTATGGCTACACCTTC.

In this sample, this clone turned up once. This sequence joins TRBV30 and TRBJ2-1, with D perhaps matching TRBD2 (5 bases). The CDR3 has 14 residues. Germline V CDR1 and CDR2: GTSNPN, SVGIG (reference sequence). Trimming pared 0 bases from V and 5 bases from J, leaving 11 bases between. The CDR3 spells CAWSVMWENNEQFF. CDR3 DNA: TGTGCCTGGAGTGTAATGTGGGAGAACAATGAGCAGTTCTTC.

With respect to this clone: One end of the junction varies from germline; a read error may be responsible. The chain uses TRBV7-9 and TRBJ1-1; the match to TRBD1 covers 10 bases. Germline lookup yields CDR1 SEHNR and CDR2 FQNEAQ (reference sequence). CDR3 length equals 15 residues. The CDR3 spells CASSPKGQGNNEAFF. As DNA, the CDR3 is TGTGCCAGCAGCCCTAAGGGACAGGGGAACAATGAAGCTTTCTTT.

The chain carries TRBV6-6 and TRBJ1-2; no clear D gene. The germline V gene has CDR1 MNHNY and CDR2 SVGAGI (reference sequence). Trimming stripped 3 bases from V and 5 bases from J, with 13 bases between. The CDR3 runs 14 residues. The CDR3 spells CASSYRGIGYGYTF. The CDR3 bases are TGTGCCAGCAGTTATCGAGGGATTGGGTATGGCTACACCTTC.

CDR3 coding DNA: TGTGCCAGCAGCTTTAGGCCCGACTCGGCCGAGCAGTACTTC. Its protein is CASSFRPDSAEQYF. This sequence joins TRBV7-8 and TRBJ2-7; D gene ambiguous. V lost 3 bases to trimming and J lost 6 bases, with 15 bases between them. The germline V gene has CDR1 SGHVS and CDR2 FQNEAQ. The CDR3 loop spans 14 amino acids.

The rearrangement uses TRBV10-3 and TRBJ2-1; 9 nucleotides agree with TRBD1. The CDR3 runs to 15 residues. The trim removed 2 bases at V and 8 bases at J, leaving 7 bases unmatched. Germline values: CDR1 ENHRY, CDR2 SYGVKD. CDR3 bases: TGTGCCATCAGTGAGATCGGGACAGGGAACGATGAGCAGTTCTTC. It codes for CAISEIGTGNDEQFF.